This passage covers 26 T cell receptor beta chains from one sample sequenced in a study of beta chain features in type 1 diabetes. TCRB transcripts that were expressed got sequenced, as all of the isolated RNA had been reverse transcribed. TCRdb keeps only in-frame clones here, not all; method: immunoSEQ multiplex PCR. The sample has hundreds of thousands of clones; around 15% are singletons. Material for sequencing was naive CD4+ T cells from blood. The receptors derive from a man aged 18 to 29 in good health.

The rearrangement links TRBV7-8 to TRBJ2-5; 14 bases map to TRBD2. Germline V gene sequence: CDR1 SGHVS, CDR2 FQNEAQ. This CDR3 region has 17 residues. The ends lost 5 bases at V and 2 bases at J; junction bases unmatched: 7. The CDR3 loop reads CASSSRLAGGPQETQYF. The CDR3 coding sequence is TGTGCCAGCAGCAGCCGACTAGCGGGAGGGCCTCAAGAGACCCAGTACTTC.

This clone occurred a few times. Here the CDR3 reads CASSLARLQETQYF. The CDR3 DNA reads TGTGCCAGCAGCTTAGCGCGCCTCCAAGAGACCCAGTACTTC. This sequence joins TRBV7-9 and TRBJ2-5; D unclear. Germline lookup yields CDR1 SEHNR and CDR2 FQNEAQ (reference sequence). The CDR3 has 14 amino acids. The germline V and J ends were trimmed by 0 bases and 1 base, with 6 bases remaining between them.

The gene calls are TRBV2 and TRBJ2-1, with TRBD2 matching over 9 bases. The J segment lost 6 bases and the V segment lost 8 bases, leaving 5 bases of the junction unmatched. The CDR3 length is 13 residues. Looked up from germline, CDR1 is SNHLY and CDR2 is FYNNEI. In DNA, the CDR3 is TGTGCCAGCGGAAAGGGACTAGCCAATGAGCAGTTCTTC. Encoded protein: CASGKGLANEQFF. The variable domain in full, completed from reference TRBV2 and TRBJ2-1, reads EPEVTQTPSHQVTQMGQEVILRCVPISNHLYFYWYRQILGQKVEFLVSFYNNEISEKSEIFDDQFSVERPDGSNFTLKIRSTKLEDSAMYFCASGKGLANEQFFGPGTRLTVL.

This clone showed up just a few times. The chain is built from TRBV4-2 and TRBJ2-1, with TRBD2 matching 9 bases. Germline V gives CDR1 LGHNA, CDR2 YNFKEQ. The length of the CDR3 is 17 residues. V gave up 1 base and J gave up 2 bases; unmatched junction bases: 6. CDR3 region: CASSQGNSGRPYNEQFF. The CDR3, as DNA: TGTGCCAGCAGCCAAGGGAATAGCGGGAGACCCTACAATGAGCAGTTCTTC.

The CDR3 DNA sequence: TGCAGCGTTGAGTACTACAACTCCTACGAGCAGTACTTC. It is translated as CSVEYYNSYEQYF. The V and J genes are TRBV29-1 and TRBJ2-7, with D unclear. Germline loops: CDR1 SQVTM, CDR2 ANQGSEA. The germline V and J ends were trimmed by 3 bases and 0 bases, with 9 bases remaining between them. The CDR3 loop spans 13 amino acids.

This clone was observed a few times. The chain employs TRBV28 and TRBJ1-1, with D hard to call. CDR1 and CDR2 (germline): MDHEN, SYDVKM. The length of the CDR3 is 11 residues. The V end lost 6 bases, the J end lost 3 bases, and 5 bases lay between the germline ends. The CDR3 nucleotides read TGTGCCAGCAGAGTGTACACTGAAGCTTTCTTT. This sequence encodes CASRVYTEAFF.

This clone has at least ten counts. The chain is built from TRBV14 and TRBJ2-1; D might be TRBD1 (5 bases). CDR1 is SGHDN and CDR2 is FVKESK in the germline V gene. V lost 3 bases to trimming and J lost 14 bases, with 20 bases between them. CDR3 length: 14 amino acids. The CDR3 nucleotides are TGTGCCAGCAGCCATTTACAGGACCCCCGGATGAAGTTCTTC. This codes for CASSHLQDPRMKFF.

This clone was counted only a few times. The chain recombines TRBV5-1 with TRBJ2-3; either TRBD1 or TRBD2 may fit D (5 bases each). Germline V lookup: CDR1 SGHRS, CDR2 YFSETQ. Between the trimmed V and J ends, which lost 1 base and 3 bases, there was a span of 9 bases. There are 14 residues in the CDR3. This CDR3 reads CASSLLGVTDTQYF. CDR3 in DNA: TGCGCCAGCAGCTTGCTGGGGGTGACAGATACGCAGTATTTT.

This clone was detected a few times. A junction boundary mismatches the germline segment, possibly from a read error. The chain recombines TRBV28 with TRBJ2-3; TRBD2 matches at 13 bases. The CDR3 is 13 residues long. Germline CDR1 reads MDHEN; CDR2 reads SYDVKM. CDR3 in DNA: TGTGCCAGCAGTACCACGGGACTAGCGGGGCCCCCATTT. Translated: CASSTTGLAGPPF.

This chain joins TRBV5-1 and TRBJ1-2, with no clear D. CDR1 SGHRS and CDR2 YFSETQ come from the germline V gene. There are 14 residues in the CDR3. Trimming removed 2 bases at V and 4 bases at J, with 12 bases between. The CDR3 reads CASSLRTESYGYTF. CDR3 DNA: TGCGCCAGCAGCTTAAGGACTGAAAGCTATGGCTACACCTTC. The whole variable domain, remainder taken from reference TRBV5-1 and TRBJ1-2, is KAGVTQTPRYLIKTRGQQVTLSCSPISGHRSVSWYQQTPGQGLQFLFEYFSETQRNKGNFPGRFSGRQFSNSRSEMNVSTLELGDSALYLCASSLRTESYGYTFGSGTRLTVV.

In this sample, this clone turned up a few times. V usage is TRBV6-4 and J usage is TRBJ2-3; 8 bases fit TRBD2. CDR3 size: 16 residues. Germline V gene lookup returns CDR1 MRHNA and CDR2 SNTAGT. V was pared by 6 bases and J by 5 bases, with 13 bases of the junction left unmatched. In DNA form, the CDR3 reads TGTGCCAGCAGCTCCGACTGGGCGGGGGGCGGAGATACGCAGTATTTT. Its translation is CASSSDWAGGGDTQYF.

This clone was detected only a few times. Other DNA sequences in the sample encode the same CDR3. The chain recombines TRBV18 with TRBJ1-5; TRBD1 is a possible D gene (5 bases). CDR1 and CDR2 (germline): KGHSH, LQKENI. This CDR3 region has 13 residues. V lost 4 bases and J 1 base, leaving 5 bases between the germline ends. The CDR3 loop reads CASSRGSNQPQHF. In DNA form, the CDR3 reads TGTGCCAGCTCACGGGGGAGCAATCAGCCCCAGCATTTT.

The V and J genes are TRBV28 and TRBJ2-7, with TRBD1 matching over 7 bases. CDR3 length: 15 amino acids. Germline V CDR1 and CDR2: MDHEN, SYDVKM. The ends lost 6 bases at V and 1 base at J; junction bases unmatched: 9. The CDR3: CASRISGQSSYEQYF. The CDR3 DNA follows: TGTGCCAGCAGAATCTCGGGACAGAGTTCCTACGAGCAGTACTTC.

This clone was counted only a few times. Here the CDR3 DNA reads TGTGCCAGCAGCGTCGATAGCGGGAACAACGAGCAGTACTTC. This translates into CASSVDSGNNEQYF. The rearrangement uses TRBV9 and TRBJ2-7; 8 nucleotides align to TRBD2. The length of the CDR3 is 14 residues. Germline CDR1 SGDLS, CDR2 YYNGEE. Trimming took 2 bases from V and 5 from J; bases not matched to a gene: 6.

This clone was seen more than once but under ten times. V and J are TRBV2 and TRBJ2-4; unclear D gene. V was shortened by 8 bases and J by 8 bases, with 13 bases between the two germline ends. The CDR3 has 12 amino acids. The V gene's germline CDR1 is SNHLY and CDR2 FYNNEI. CDR3 in DNA: TGTGCCAGCTGCATCCCCGGCGACATTCAGTACTTC. Amino acid sequence: CASCIPGDIQYF.

This clone was seen a handful of times. V gene TRBV20-1 combines with J gene TRBJ1-2; D is undetermined. The germline CDR1 and CDR2 sequences are DFQATT and SNEGSKA (reference sequence). This CDR3 comprises 11 residues. V dropped 7 bases and J dropped 0 bases, with 6 bases sitting between them. CDR3 coding DNA: TGCAGTGGGGTAGCTAACTATGGCTACACCTTC. It translates to CSGVANYGYTF.

This clone was found a few times. This rearrangement joins TRBV7-9 to TRBJ1-5, with D possibly being TRBD1 (6 bases). This CDR3 region has 13 residues. CDR1 SEHNR and CDR2 FQNEAQ come from the germline V gene (reference sequence). V was shortened by 4 bases and J by 4 bases, with 8 bases between the two germline ends. CDR3 amino acids: CASSYRVNQPQHF. CDR3 nucleotide sequence: TGTGCCAGCAGCTACAGGGTAAATCAGCCCCAGCATTTT.

This clone has only a few counts. The chain combines TRBV4-3 with TRBJ1-2; a weak D match, TRBD1 (5 bases). CDR1 and CDR2 from the germline V gene are LGHNA and YSLEER. The ends were cut back, 0 bases at V and 4 bases at J, with 9 bases in the middle. CDR3 length equals 14 residues. The CDR3 coding sequence is TGCGCCAGCAGCCAAGAACGGGGCCCCTATGGCTACACCTTC. This codes for CASSQERGPYGYTF.

There are a few counts of this clone. CDR3 protein: CASSVGREGKNIQYF. The CDR3 DNA reads as TGTGCCAGCAGCGTAGGGCGGGAGGGCAAAAACATTCAGTACTTC. The gene calls are TRBV9 and TRBJ2-4, with 9 bases that match TRBD2. Trimming removed 0 bases from V and 3 bases from J; junction bases left unmatched: 1. Per the germline V gene, CDR1 is SGDLS and CDR2 is YYNGEE. The CDR3 has 15 amino acids.

J is TRBJ2-2 and V is TRBV6-5; D not resolved. Germline values: CDR1 MNHEY, CDR2 SVGAGI. V was shortened by 6 bases and J by 8 bases, with 10 bases between the two germline ends. The CDR3 has 12 residues. DNA for the CDR3: TGTGCCAGCAGGGTGTCGTCGGGGGAGCTGTTTTTT. It is translated as CASRVSSGELFF.

The rearrangement links TRBV6-5 to TRBJ1-6; tentatively, D is TRBD1 (6 bases). Germline CDR1 reads MNHEY; CDR2 reads SVGAGI. The CDR3 is made up of 12 amino acids. V was cut by 9 bases and J by 7 bases, with 10 bases left in between. The CDR3 loop reads CASQGSNSPLHF. For the CDR3, the DNA is TGTGCCAGTCAGGGGTCAAATTCACCCCTCCACTTT.

This clone showed up just a few times. The chain employs TRBV5-1 and TRBJ2-3; 7 bases are a match to TRBD2. The CDR3 contains 14 residues. After removal of 5 bases from V and 6 bases from J, the junction contained 9 bases not matched to a gene. CDR1 SGHRS and CDR2 YFSETQ come from the germline V gene. The CDR3 loop is CASSTARGDDTQYF. DNA of the CDR3: TGCGCCAGCAGTACAGCCCGGGGGGACGATACGCAGTATTTT.

This clone came up a few times. Within the sample, other DNA sequences also encode this same CDR3. This chain connects TRBV6-5 to TRBJ2-3, with D unclear. The ends were cut back, 0 bases at V and 0 bases at J, with 4 bases in the middle. From germline, CDR1 is MNHEY and CDR2 SVGAGI. CDR3 length: 14 residues. DNA of the CDR3: TGTGCCAGCAGTTACTCGACCAGCACAGATACGCAGTATTTT. Its protein is CASSYSTSTDTQYF.

V gene TRBV10-3 combines with J gene TRBJ2-7, with unresolved D. V lost 0 bases to trimming and J lost 4 bases, with 10 bases between them. Looked up from germline, CDR1 is ENHRY and CDR2 is SYGVKD. CDR3 length: 14 residues. The CDR3 region is CAISESTWSYEQYF. CDR3 coding DNA: TGTGCCATCAGTGAGTCGACTTGGTCGTACGAGCAGTACTTC.

The genes are TRBV7-9 and TRBJ2-1, with TRBD2 matching 11 bases. Germline V gene lookup returns CDR1 SEHNR and CDR2 FQNEAQ (reference sequence). J was trimmed by 7 bases and V by 9 bases; bases with no gene match: 20. This CDR3 is built from 18 residues. As DNA, the CDR3 is TGTGCCAGTGTCCCCCGCCTTAGAACTAGCGGGAGACGAAATGAGCAGTTCTTC. This gives the protein CASVPRLRTSGRRNEQFF.

Note on this clone: At one of its ends the junction is not consistent with the germline gene, which may arise from a read error. The rearrangement uses TRBV28 and TRBJ2-7; 7 bases are a match to TRBD1. The CDR3 is 10 residues long. Germline V gene data show CDR1 as MDHEN and CDR2 as SYDVKM. Here the CDR3 reads CASSSDRPHF. CDR3 sequence (DNA): TGTGCCAGCAGCTCGGACAGGCCCCACTTC.